The sequence of this T cell receptor beta chain was determined in a study of cytomegalovirus exposure and HLA in healthy donors. The study, taken as a whole, reports: Later analysis placed DRB1 highest and HLA-C lowest in TCR association rates, which differed by HLA locus. TCR beta chain V- and J-gene trimming was linked, in a later analysis, to a missense variant in DCLRE1C.

About this clone itself: The target antigen is unknown.

After removal of 7 bases from V and 6 bases from J, the junction contained 8 bases not matched to a gene. This CDR3 has 13 amino acids. The V gene's germline CDR1 is SGHDT and CDR2 YYEEEE. 60 Vbeta and 13 Jbeta primers were used in PCR. The data were produced by immunoSEQ multiplex PCR, yet TCRdb's version contains in-frame clones alone and is incomplete. The sample shows roughly 130,000 clones, about 72% of them seen only once. This receptor was taken from a man aged 30-40 years in good health and CMV-seropositive. The sample was PBMCs. V and J are TRBV5-6 and TRBJ1-1; 8 bases map to TRBD1. CDR3 in DNA: TGTGCCAGCTATCCCTGGACAGGGCCTGAAGCTTTCTTT. It codes for CASYPWTGPEAFF.